One sample yielded the 27 T cell receptor beta chains listed below, sequenced in a study of cytomegalovirus exposure and HLA in healthy donors. 60 Vbeta and 13 Jbeta primers were used in PCR. The method was immunoSEQ multiplex PCR; TCRdb's version includes in-frame clones alone and lacks a portion of them. Its clone listing holds approximately 130,000 clones. Sequencing input: PBMCs. All receptors derive from a woman between 55 and 75 years old in good health and CMV-seronegative.

The chain couples TRBV4-1 to TRBJ2-7; tentative D call: TRBD1 (8 bases). Trimming pared 0 bases from V and 3 bases from J, leaving 21 bases between. The CDR3 has 18 amino acids. Germline CDR1 reads MGHRA; CDR2 reads YSYEKL. CDR3 protein: CASSQDRHRGGPRYEQYF. Written as DNA, the CDR3 is TGCGCCAGCAGCCAAGATCGGCACAGGGGGGGTCCTCGCTACGAGCAGTACTTC.

About this clone itself: The sample holds other DNA sequences that translate to the same CDR3. The chain recombines TRBV2 with TRBJ2-7, with 11 bases that match TRBD2. V dropped 6 bases and J dropped 5; count of bases not matched to a gene: 9. The CDR3 sequence is 15 residues long. Germline V gene data show CDR1 as SNHLY and CDR2 as FYNNEI. DNA of the CDR3: TGTGCCAGCAGCGATGGTAGCGGGGGGGTCGACGAGCAGTACTTC. This gives the protein CASSDGSGGVDEQYF. The whole variable domain, filled in from reference TRBV2 and TRBJ2-7, reads EPEVTQTPSHQVTQMGQEVILRCVPISNHLYFYWYRQILGQKVEFLVSFYNNEISEKSEIFDDQFSVERPDGSNFTLKIRSTKLEDSAMYFCASSDGSGGVDEQYFGPGTRLTVT.

The gene calls are TRBV6-5 and TRBJ1-3; TRBD1 is a possible D gene (5 bases). Between the trimmed V and J ends, which lost 0 bases and 0 bases, there was a span of 9 bases. CDR1 is MNHEY, CDR2 SVGAGI, per germline. The CDR3 is 16 amino acids. This chain's CDR3 is CASSYSAGHSGNTIYF. The CDR3 region has the DNA TGTGCCAGCAGTTACTCCGCAGGGCACTCTGGAAACACCATATATTTT.

The CDR3 protein is CASSLAGLGSPLHF. CDR3 nucleotide sequence: TGCGCCAGCAGCTTGGCAGGGCTGGGTTCACCCCTCCACTTT. V usage is TRBV5-1 and J usage is TRBJ1-6; D might be TRBD1 (5 bases). The CDR3 sequence is 14 residues long. Germline V gene lookup returns CDR1 SGHRS and CDR2 YFSETQ. Trimming pared 0 bases from V and 9 bases from J, leaving 10 bases between.

The chain combines TRBV19 with TRBJ1-1; D not resolved. Germline CDR1 is LNHDA and CDR2 is SQIVND (reference sequence). Trimming stripped 3 bases from V and 1 base from J, with 12 bases between. This CDR3 contains 15 residues. Here the CDR3 reads CASSIRDTPNTEAFF. The CDR3 DNA is TGTGCCAGTAGTATTCGCGACACTCCGAACACTGAAGCTTTCTTT.

Here the CDR3 DNA reads TGCGCCAGCAGCTTAATGTCGGGAGCGGGGAGCTACGAGCAGTACTTC. Residues: CASSLMSGAGSYEQYF. The chain has TRBV5-1 and TRBJ2-7; TRBD2 matches 7 bases. J was trimmed by 3 bases and V by 2 bases; bases with no gene match: 11. There are 16 residues in the CDR3. Looked up from germline, CDR1 is SGHRS and CDR2 is YFSETQ.

The J gene is TRBJ1-4, the V gene TRBV28; maybe TRBD1 (5 bases). CDR1 and CDR2 (germline): MDHEN, SYDVKM. The CDR3 loop spans 13 amino acids. Between the trimmed V and J ends, which lost 7 bases and 4 bases, there was a span of 10 bases. The CDR3 DNA reads as TGTGCCAGCAAGGGGTCCCTTAATGAAAAACTGTTTTTT. Protein sequence: CASKGSLNEKLFF.

The chain has TRBV5-6 and TRBJ1-2; 7 bases fit TRBD1. This CDR3 is built from 14 residues. V lost 0 bases and J lost 6; bases outside the gene matches: 5. Germline loops: CDR1 SGHDT, CDR2 YYEEEE. CDR3 amino acids: CASSLGGQAHGYTF. CDR3 nucleotide sequence: TGTGCCAGCAGCTTGGGAGGACAGGCCCATGGCTACACCTTC.

The rearrangement uses TRBV30 and TRBJ2-5, with D possibly matching TRBD1 (6 bases). V was cut by 4 bases and J by 5 bases, with 23 bases left in between. In germline, CDR1 is GTSNPN, CDR2 SVGIG (reference sequence). CDR3 length: 16 residues. CDR3 in DNA: TGTGCCTGGACGACCAGTCAACAGGGAGATACGGAGACCCAGTACTTC. As protein: CAWTTSQQGDTETQYF.

The chain links TRBV5-1 to TRBJ1-2; 8 positions agree with TRBD1. CDR1 is SGHRS, CDR2 YFSETQ, per germline. V shed 4 bases, J shed 8 bases, and the junction held 7 bases outside the gene matches. This CDR3 spans 13 amino acids. The chain's CDR3 is CASSEGQGYGYTF. The DNA of the CDR3 is TGCGCCAGCAGCGAAGGACAGGGCTACGGCTACACCTTC.

As for this clone: A read error may produce the germline difference seen at one junction end. J is TRBJ2-3 and V is TRBV18, with D possibly TRBD1 on 5 matching bases. Germline CDR1 reads KGHSH; CDR2 reads LQKENI. There are 16 residues in the CDR3. The CDR3 DNA sequence: TGTGCCAGCTCACCACAATTGCAGGGCGGCACCGATACGCAGTATTTT. Amino acids: CASSPQLQGGTDTQYF.

This rearrangement joins TRBV7-9 to TRBJ1-3; a possible D gene is TRBD1 (5 bases). CDR1 and CDR2 from the germline V gene are SEHNR and FQNEAQ (reference sequence). CDR3 length: 14 residues. V shed 11 bases and J shed 2 bases, with 16 bases lying between them. The CDR3 bases are TGTGCCGCTAGTCAGGGTTCGCCTGGAAACACCATATATTTT. Amino acid sequence: CAASQGSPGNTIYF.

The chain employs TRBV2 and TRBJ2-5; D might be TRBD1 (6 bases). V dropped 4 bases and J dropped 5 bases, with 8 bases sitting between them. The length of the CDR3 is 12 residues. CDR1 and CDR2 from the germline V gene are SNHLY and FYNNEI. The CDR3: CASSGDRETQYF. The CDR3 DNA follows: TGTGCCAGCAGTGGAGACAGGGAGACCCAGTACTTC.

The V gene is TRBV19, the J gene TRBJ2-5; 7 bases fit TRBD1. Judging by the DNA end, TRBJ2-7 fits better; the J call may be wrong. Per germline, CDR1 LNHDA and CDR2 SQIVND (reference sequence). The CDR3 contains 16 residues. CDR3: CASSLPGTVSSYEQYF. The CDR3, as DNA: TGTGCCAGTAGTCTACCCGGGACAGTGAGCTCCTACGAGCAGTACTTC.

The CDR3 sequence: CASSLSVNTEAFF. In DNA form, the CDR3 reads TGCGCCAGCAGCTTGTCAGTGAACACTGAAGCTTTCTTT. This rearrangement joins TRBV5-1 to TRBJ1-1; D ambiguous. Trimming stripped 1 base from V and 0 bases from J, with 4 bases between. Germline CDR1 SGHRS, CDR2 YFSETQ. This CDR3 has 13 residues.

In nucleotides, the CDR3 is TGCGCCAGCATGATCGGGGGGGCTGAAACCGGGGAGCTGTTTTTT. It yields the protein CASMIGGAETGELFF. The chain employs TRBV5-1 and TRBJ2-2, with 8 bases aligning to TRBD2. V shed 6 bases, J shed 5 bases, and the junction held 9 bases outside the gene matches. CDR1 is SGHRS and CDR2 is YFSETQ in the germline V gene. This CDR3 is built from 15 residues.

This rearrangement joins TRBV5-1 to TRBJ1-4; the match to TRBD1 covers 7 bases. Germline-derived CDR1 and CDR2 are SGHRS and YFSETQ. The V segment lost 5 bases and the J segment 3 bases; nucleotides outside the gene matches: 4. The length of the CDR3 is 14 residues. The CDR3 sequence is CASSRDSSNEKLFF. The CDR3, as DNA: TGCGCCAGCAGTCGGGACAGTTCTAATGAAAAACTGTTTTTT.

The rearrangement joins TRBV2 to TRBJ1-2, with 7 bases matching TRBD1. V lost 6 bases and J lost 6; bases outside the gene matches: 4. The CDR3 runs 12 residues. CDR1 is SNHLY, CDR2 FYNNEI, per germline. The DNA of the CDR3 is TGTGCCAGCAGAAATCAGGGGGATGGCTACACCTTC. Its protein is CASRNQGDGYTF.

The chain carries TRBV28 and TRBJ2-7, with D possibly matching TRBD2 (6 bases). CDR3 length equals 14 residues. In germline, CDR1 is MDHEN, CDR2 SYDVKM. V was shortened by 6 bases and J by 2 bases, with 14 bases between the two germline ends. The CDR3 DNA reads TGTGCCAGCAGATACCGTAGCGGTACCTACGAGCAGTACTTC. This translates into CASRYRSGTYEQYF.

The chain combines TRBV7-9 with TRBJ1-2, with unresolved D. The CDR3 is made up of 13 amino acids. CDR1 is SEHNR and CDR2 is FQNEAQ in the germline V gene (reference sequence). Deletions cut 6 bases from V and 6 bases from J, with 14 bases between. In DNA, the CDR3 is TGTGCCAGCAGTCACAGCGGGAGTGATGGCTACACCTTC. It encodes CASSHSGSDGYTF.

This chain joins TRBV6-1 and TRBJ1-5; 8 nucleotides align to TRBD1. V shed 3 bases, J shed 3 bases, and the junction held 7 bases outside the gene matches. The CDR3 spans 16 residues. Germline CDR1 and CDR2: MNHNS and SASEGT. The CDR3 DNA sequence: TGTGCCAGCAGTGACAGGGGGCGGATCGACAATCAGCCCCAGCATTTT. Its protein product is CASSDRGRIDNQPQHF.

The rearrangement links TRBV5-1 to TRBJ2-7, with 9 bases that match TRBD2. Germline values: CDR1 SGHRS, CDR2 YFSETQ. The CDR3 has 16 residues. The V segment lost 0 bases and the J segment 0 bases; nucleotides outside the gene matches: 4. CDR3 loop: CASSLAAGGYSYEQYF. CDR3 in DNA: TGCGCCAGCAGCTTGGCAGCGGGAGGTTACTCCTACGAGCAGTACTTC.

The genes are TRBV9 and TRBJ2-7; 12 nucleotides match TRBD1. Germline V CDR1 and CDR2: SGDLS, YYNGEE. The CDR3 is 16 residues long. V gave up 0 bases and J gave up 6 bases; unmatched junction bases: 7. DNA of the CDR3: TGTGCCAGCAGCGTAGCGGGGGGACAGGGGGCTGGCGAGCAGTACTTC. This translates into CASSVAGGQGAGEQYF.

This chain joins TRBV27 and TRBJ2-2; D gene ambiguous. Trimming took 5 bases from V and 8 from J, leaving 15 bases between them. The CDR3 spans 14 residues. Germline-derived CDR1 and CDR2 are MNHEY and SMNVEV (reference sequence). The CDR3 nucleotides read TGTGCCAGCAGTGCCCTACCCGGCGGAGGGGAGCTGTTTTTT. It translates to CASSALPGGGELFF.

The chain combines TRBV7-2 with TRBJ2-2, with D possibly TRBD2 on 6 matching bases. V gave up 3 bases and J gave up 4 bases, with 12 bases separating them. The germline V gene has CDR1 SGHTA and CDR2 FQGNSA. The CDR3 length is 15 residues. The chain's CDR3 is CASSFSSAGTGELFF. The CDR3 coding sequence is TGTGCCAGCAGCTTTTCTAGCGCGGGCACCGGGGAGCTGTTTTTT.

The V gene is TRBV30, the J gene TRBJ2-5; TRBD1 might be the D (5 bases). Between the trimmed V and J ends, which lost 3 bases and 5 bases, there was a span of 13 bases. CDR3 length: 13 amino acids. Germline values: CDR1 GTSNPN, CDR2 SVGIG (reference sequence). CDR3 bases: TGTGCCTGGAGCCATCAGGGATGGGAGACCCAGTACTTC. This translates into CAWSHQGWETQYF.

This chain links TRBV5-3 with TRBJ1-5, with D tentatively TRBD1 (5 bases). TRBV5-3 is recorded as an ORF, its role being uncertain. The V gene lost 1 base and the J gene lost 7 bases, with 9 bases spanning the gap. The CDR3 runs 13 residues. The CDR3 bases are TGTGCCAGAAGCTTGACAGGCGGACAGCCCCAGCATTTT. The encoded protein is CARSLTGGQPQHF.